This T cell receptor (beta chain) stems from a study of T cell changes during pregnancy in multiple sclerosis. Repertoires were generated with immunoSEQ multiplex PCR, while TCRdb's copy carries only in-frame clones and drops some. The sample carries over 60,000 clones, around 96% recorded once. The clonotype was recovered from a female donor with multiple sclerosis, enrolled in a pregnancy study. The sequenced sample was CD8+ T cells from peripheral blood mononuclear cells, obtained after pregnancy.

The CDR3 reads CASSETSNLAGGAYEQYF. The CDR3 region has the DNA TGTGCCAGCAGTGAAACCTCTAACCTAGCGGGAGGAGCCTACGAGCAGTACTTC. This rearrangement joins TRBV2 to TRBJ2-7; TRBD2 aligns across 11 bases. V was clipped by 2 bases and J by 2 bases; unmatched bases: 11. From germline, CDR1 is SNHLY and CDR2 FYNNEI. The CDR3 is made up of 18 amino acids.